Below, one T cell receptor beta chain is given with its context. As yet, its antigen is unknown. The data stem from a study of T cell repertoires in cytomegalovirus infection. Across the whole study: Both CMV infection and a matching HLA type were indicated by public TCR beta signatures.

Broader study findings: The ex vivo response showed dominance by HLA-C-restricted CMV-specific TCR beta clonotypes.

CDR3 size: 15 residues. CDR1 LGHNA and CDR2 YNFKEQ come from the germline V gene. The V gene end was trimmed by 2 bases and the J gene end by 6 bases; junction bases not matched to a gene: 7. TCRdb reprocessed the reads via MiXCR and lists one record per CDR3 protein. Of hundreds of thousands of distinct CDR3 sequences detected, 15% to 20% appear once; the ten largest clones hold approximately 12%. This receptor was identified in a human donor in good health (CMV status not recorded). Some clones in this sample may be carry-over from other donors' samples. The chain uses TRBV4-2 and TRBJ1-2; 9 bases match TRBD1. The sequenced sample consisted of PBMCs. The CDR3 bases are TGTGCCAGCAGCCAACATGAACAGGGGGCGGATGGCTACACCTTC. Encoded protein: CASSQHEQGADGYTF.